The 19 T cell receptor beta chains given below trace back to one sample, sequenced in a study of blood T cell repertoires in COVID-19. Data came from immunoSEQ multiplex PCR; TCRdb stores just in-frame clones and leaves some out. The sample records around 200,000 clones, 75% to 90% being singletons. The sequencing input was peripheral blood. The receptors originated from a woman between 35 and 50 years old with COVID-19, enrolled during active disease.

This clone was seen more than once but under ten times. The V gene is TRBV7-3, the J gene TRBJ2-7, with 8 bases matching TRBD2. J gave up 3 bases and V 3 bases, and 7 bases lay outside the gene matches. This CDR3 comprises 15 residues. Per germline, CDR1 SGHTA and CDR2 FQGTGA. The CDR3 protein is CASSFTAGVGYEQYF. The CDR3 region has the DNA TGTGCCAGCAGCTTTACAGCGGGAGTGGGCTACGAGCAGTACTTC.

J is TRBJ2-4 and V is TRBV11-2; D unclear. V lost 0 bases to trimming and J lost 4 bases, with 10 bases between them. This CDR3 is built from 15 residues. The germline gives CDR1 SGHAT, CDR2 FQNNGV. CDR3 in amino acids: CASSLEATLKNIQYF. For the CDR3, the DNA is TGTGCCAGCAGCTTAGAAGCCACCCTAAAAAACATTCAGTACTTC.

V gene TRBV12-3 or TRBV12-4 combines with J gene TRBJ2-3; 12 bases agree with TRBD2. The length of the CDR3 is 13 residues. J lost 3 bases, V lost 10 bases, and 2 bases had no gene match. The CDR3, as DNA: TGTGCCACACTAGCGGGGGGAACAGATACGCAGTATTTT. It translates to CATLAGGTDTQYF.

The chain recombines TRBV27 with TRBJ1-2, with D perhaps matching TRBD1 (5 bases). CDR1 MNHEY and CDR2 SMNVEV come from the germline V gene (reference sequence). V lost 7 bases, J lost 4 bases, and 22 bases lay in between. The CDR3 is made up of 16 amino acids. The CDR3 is CASTPRTSPGVYGYTF. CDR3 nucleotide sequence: TGTGCCAGCACCCCACGTACGTCGCCGGGGGTCTATGGCTACACCTTC.

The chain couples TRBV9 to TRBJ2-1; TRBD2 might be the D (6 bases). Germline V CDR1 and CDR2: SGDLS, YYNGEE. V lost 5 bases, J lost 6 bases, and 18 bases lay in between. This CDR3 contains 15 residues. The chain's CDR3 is CASSIIRLGLNEQFF. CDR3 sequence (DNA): TGTGCCAGCAGTATAATTAGACTAGGGCTCAATGAGCAGTTCTTC.

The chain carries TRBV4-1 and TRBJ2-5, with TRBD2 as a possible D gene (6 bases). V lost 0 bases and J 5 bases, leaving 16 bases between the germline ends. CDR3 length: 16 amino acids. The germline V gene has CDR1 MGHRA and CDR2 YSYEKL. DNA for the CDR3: TGCGCCAGCAGCCAAGAACTGGCGGGATTTCATGAGACCCAGTACTTC. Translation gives CASSQELAGFHETQYF.

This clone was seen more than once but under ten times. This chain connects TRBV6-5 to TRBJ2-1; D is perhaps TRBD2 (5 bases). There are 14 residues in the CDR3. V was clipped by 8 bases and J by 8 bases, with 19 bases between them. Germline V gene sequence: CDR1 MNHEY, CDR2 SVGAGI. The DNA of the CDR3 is TGTGCCAGCTCGCCGGGCGTGGAGGTGGATGAGCAGTTCTTC. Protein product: CASSPGVEVDEQFF.

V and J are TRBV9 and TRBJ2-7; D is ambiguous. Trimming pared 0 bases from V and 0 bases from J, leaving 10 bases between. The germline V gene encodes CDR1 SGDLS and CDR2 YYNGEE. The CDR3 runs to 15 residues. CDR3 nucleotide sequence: TGTGCCAGCAGCGTAGGCGATAGCAGCTCCTACGAGCAGTACTTC. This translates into CASSVGDSSSYEQYF.

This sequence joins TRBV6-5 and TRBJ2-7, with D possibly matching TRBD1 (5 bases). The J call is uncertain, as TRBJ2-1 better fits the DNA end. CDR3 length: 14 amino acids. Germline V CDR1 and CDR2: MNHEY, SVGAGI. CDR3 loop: CASRTRGLYNEQFF. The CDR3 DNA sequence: TGTGCCAGCAGAACAAGGGGCCTCTACAATGAGCAGTTCTTC.

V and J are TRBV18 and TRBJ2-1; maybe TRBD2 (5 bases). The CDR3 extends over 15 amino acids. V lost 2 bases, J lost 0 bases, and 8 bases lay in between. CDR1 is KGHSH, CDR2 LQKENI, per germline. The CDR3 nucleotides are TGTGCCAGCTCACCAAGCGCGGGCTCCTACAATGAGCAGTTCTTC. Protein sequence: CASSPSAGSYNEQFF.

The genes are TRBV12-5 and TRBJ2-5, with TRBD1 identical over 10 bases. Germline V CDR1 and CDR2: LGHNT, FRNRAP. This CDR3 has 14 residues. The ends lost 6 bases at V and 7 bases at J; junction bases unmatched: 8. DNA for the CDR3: TGTGCTAGTGGCGGGACAGGGGTCGCAGGGACCCAGTACTTC. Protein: CASGGTGVAGTQYF.

The CDR3 nucleotides read TGTGCCAGCAGCCGACAGGGGGCGATGTCTGGGGCCAACGTCCTGACTTTC. Translating it yields CASSRQGAMSGANVLTF. The V and J genes are TRBV7-6 and TRBJ2-6; 10 nucleotides align to TRBD1. The V gene end was trimmed by 5 bases and the J gene end by 1 base; junction bases not matched to a gene: 5. Germline assignment: CDR1 SGHVS and CDR2 FNYEAQ. The CDR3 runs 17 residues.

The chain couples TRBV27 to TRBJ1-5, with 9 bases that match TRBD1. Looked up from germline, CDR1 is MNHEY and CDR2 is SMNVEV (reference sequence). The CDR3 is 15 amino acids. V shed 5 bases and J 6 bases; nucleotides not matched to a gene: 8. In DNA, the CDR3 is TGTGCCAGCAGTCGCAACAGGGGGCTCGGTCAGCCCCAGCATTTT. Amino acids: CASSRNRGLGQPQHF.

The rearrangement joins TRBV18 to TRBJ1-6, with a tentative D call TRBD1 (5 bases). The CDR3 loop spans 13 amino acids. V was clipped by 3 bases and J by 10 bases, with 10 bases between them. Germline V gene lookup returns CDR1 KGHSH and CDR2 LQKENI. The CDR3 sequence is CASSPDSISPLHF. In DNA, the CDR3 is TGTGCCAGCTCACCTGACAGTATATCACCCCTCCACTTT.

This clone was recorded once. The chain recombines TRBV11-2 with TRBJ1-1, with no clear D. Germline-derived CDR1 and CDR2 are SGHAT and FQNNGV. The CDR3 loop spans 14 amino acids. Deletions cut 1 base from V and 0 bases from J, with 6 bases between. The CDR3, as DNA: TGTGCCAGCAGCTTAGGGAGTGTGAACACTGAAGCTTTCTTT. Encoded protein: CASSLGSVNTEAFF. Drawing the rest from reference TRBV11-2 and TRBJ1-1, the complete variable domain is EAGVAQSPRYKIIEKRQSVAFWCNPISGHATLYWYQQILGQGPKLLIQFQNNGVVDDSQLPKDRFSAERLKGVDSTLKIQPAKLEDSAVYLCASSLGSVNTEAFFGQGTRLTVV.

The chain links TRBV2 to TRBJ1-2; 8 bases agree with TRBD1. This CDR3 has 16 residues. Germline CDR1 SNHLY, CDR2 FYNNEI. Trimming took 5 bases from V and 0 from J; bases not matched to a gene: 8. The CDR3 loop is CASSPRDRFSNYGYTF. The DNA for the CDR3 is TGTGCCAGCAGTCCCCGGGACAGGTTCTCTAACTATGGCTACACCTTC.

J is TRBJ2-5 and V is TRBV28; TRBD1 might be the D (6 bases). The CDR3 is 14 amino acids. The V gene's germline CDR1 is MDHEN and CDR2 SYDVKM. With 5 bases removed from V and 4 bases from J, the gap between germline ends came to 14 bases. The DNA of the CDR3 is TGTGCCAGCAGTCTTTTACAGGGACCAGAGACCCAGTACTTC. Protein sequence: CASSLLQGPETQYF.

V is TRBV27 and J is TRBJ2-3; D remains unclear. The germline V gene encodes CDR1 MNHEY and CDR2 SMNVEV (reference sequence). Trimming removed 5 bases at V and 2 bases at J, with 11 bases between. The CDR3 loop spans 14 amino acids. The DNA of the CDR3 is TGTGCCAGCAGTCTTACACCCAACACAGATACGCAGTATTTT. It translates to CASSLTPNTDTQYF.

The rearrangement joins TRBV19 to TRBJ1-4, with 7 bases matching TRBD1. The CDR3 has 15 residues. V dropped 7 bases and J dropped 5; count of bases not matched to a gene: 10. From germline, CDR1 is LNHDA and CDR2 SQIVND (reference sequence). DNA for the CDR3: TGTGCCAGTAAGCTGGCGACAGGGCAGAATGAAAAACTGTTTTTT. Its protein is CASKLATGQNEKLFF. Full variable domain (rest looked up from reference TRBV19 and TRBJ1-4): DGGITQSPKYLFRKEGQNVTLSCEQNLNHDAMYWYRQDPGQGLRLIYYSQIVNDFQKGDIAEGYSVSREKKESFPLTVTSAQKNPTAFYLCASKLATGQNEKLFFGSGTQLSVL.